This T cell receptor beta chain came from a study of T-cell reconstitution after alpha-beta-depleted transplantation in children. Using unique molecular identifiers, the investigators prepared the TCRbeta library. From the PCR reads, TCRdb called clonotypes with MiXCR, one entry per CDR3 protein. The sample holds roughly 500,000 distinct CDR3 sequences; 15% to 20% are singletons and the top ten take over 3%. This CDR3 has 12 amino acids. CDR1 is MNHEY and CDR2 is SVGAGI in the germline V gene. Trimming took off 2 bases at V and 7 bases at J, with 5 bases between the two ends. The chain employs TRBV6-5 and TRBJ1-4; D is unresolved. The clonotype originates from a human donor who donated a stem cell graft to a child with acute lymphoblastic leukemia. The source was PBMCs from the stem cell graft donor, collected from the stem cell graft. The DNA of the CDR3 is TGTGCCAGCAGTTACCACGGTGAAAAACTGTTTTTT. Translated: CASSYHGEKLFF.